The entry below gives a single TCR beta chain sequence along with its context. Antigen: not known. The sample is drawn from a study of cytomegalovirus exposure and HLA in healthy donors. Per germline, CDR1 MGHRA and CDR2 YSYEKL. The CDR3 has 17 amino acids. V was pared by 3 bases and J by 2 bases, with 19 bases between. The protocol was immunoSEQ multiplex PCR, while the TCRdb copy is restricted to in-frame clones and leaves out a portion. The data contain over 110,000 clones, 70% to 90% of them singletons. The donors were members of the validation cohort comprising over 100 subjects, separate from the roughly 700-subject first cohort. Study-level points and caveats: Rarity characterized most TCR sequences, yet some public TCRs appeared in many donors.

This rearrangement joins TRBV4-1 to TRBJ1-1; D gene uncertain. Sequences were obtained from PBMCs. The sequence was collected from a young man in good health and CMV-seropositive. This chain's CDR3 is CASSQPNRGSGNTEAFF. CDR3 nucleotides: TGCGCCAGCAGCCAGCCGAATCGAGGGTCGGGAAACACTGAAGCTTTCTTT.